This T cell receptor beta chain was retrieved from a study of blood T cell repertoires in COVID-19 (TCRdb year 2020). Background on the whole study: Collaborator samples came from the United States, Italy and Spain and covered acute and convalescent phases of COVID-19. The prospective study material was composed of cDNA or gDNA derived from T cells, B-cell-depleted T cells, or PBMCs. A de-identified subject ID, COVID-19 status, age in years and sex were almost always included in the sample metadata. Subjects who had been exposed to COVID-19, were actively infected with it, or had recovered from it provided the deeply sampled blood TCRbeta repertoires that made up the dataset. The samples were drawn from the first 160 participants of the ongoing ImmuneRACE study and from over a thousand subjects provided by 6 global collaborators. The repertoires were released in a freely available public database meant as a resource for research on the immune response to SARS-CoV-2. Where available, HLA class I and class II types were taken from metadata supplied by the sample provider and were not determined by assay-based typing.

The collaborating institutions used their own protocols to collect whole blood in K2EDTA tubes. Collaborator samples were shipped for TCRbeta analysis as frozen whole blood, isolated PBMCs, or DNA extracted from either sample type. TCRbeta CDR3 regions were amplified from genomic DNA by means of the immunoSEQ Assay, a bias-controlled multiplex PCR. Per the source publication's procedure: The number of nucleated cells in each sample was estimated from the amplification of reference gene primers within the assay. Sequence reads were collapsed and filtered to measure the absolute abundance of every unique TCRbeta CDR3 rearrangement. For each sample, productive Simpson clonality was calculated as the square root of Simpson's diversity index across productive rearrangements. What TCRdb holds here is the immuneACCESS table cut down to in-frame rearrangements. Part of the clones is not present; checked against another copy, under half of the missing clones reflect an unresolved V gene, and the others are unexplained. The DNA was the basis for D and trimming; V, J and clone size are from that table. Across this sample there are under 75,000 clones, with about 83% seen only once. The top ten constitute 5% to 6.5% of the sample.

This clone is a singleton in its sample. Its antigen is unknown. The record has no base qualities; no much larger clone is one base away. Beyond this particular receptor, the publication reports: Clinical and demographic metadata were provided uncurated, with the amount varying by source and participant.

The CDR1 and CDR2 encoded by the germline V gene (reference sequence) are LNHDA and SQIVND. Its CDR3 holds 11 amino acids, cysteine through phenylalanine. Only CDR3 DNA is held: 33 bases, read in frame from base 1. At the junction V is shortened by 10 bases and J by 5 bases, with 10 bases in between. The chain is made from TRBV19 and TRBJ2-3; the D segment could be TRBD1, given 5 matching bases. This clonotype was sampled from a human donor in a cohort sampled during active COVID-19. Sequenced: peripheral blood. The nucleotide sequence is TGTGCCACTAAAAGGGGAGATACGCAGTATTTT. Its coded protein is CATKRGDTQYF.